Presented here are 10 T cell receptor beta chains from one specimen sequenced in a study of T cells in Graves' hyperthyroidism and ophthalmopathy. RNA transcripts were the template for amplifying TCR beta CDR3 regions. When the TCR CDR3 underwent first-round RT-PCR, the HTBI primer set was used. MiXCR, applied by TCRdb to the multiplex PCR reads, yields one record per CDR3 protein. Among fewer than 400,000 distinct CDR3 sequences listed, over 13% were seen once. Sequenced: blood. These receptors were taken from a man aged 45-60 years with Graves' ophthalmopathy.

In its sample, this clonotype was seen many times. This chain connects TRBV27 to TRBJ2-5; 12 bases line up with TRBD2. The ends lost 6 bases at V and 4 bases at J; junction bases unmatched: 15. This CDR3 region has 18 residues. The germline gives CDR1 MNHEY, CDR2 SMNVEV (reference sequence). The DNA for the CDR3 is TGTGCCAGCAGCCTTAAACTCCTAGCGGGAGGGCCACGAGAGACCCAGTACTTC. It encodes CASSLKLLAGGPRETQYF.

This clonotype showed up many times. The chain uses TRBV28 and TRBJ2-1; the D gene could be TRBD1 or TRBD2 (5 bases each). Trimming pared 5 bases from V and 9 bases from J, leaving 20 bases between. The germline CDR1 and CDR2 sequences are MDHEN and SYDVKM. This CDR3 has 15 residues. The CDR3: CASSITGLGVTEQFF. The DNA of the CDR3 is TGTGCCAGCAGTATTACAGGACTCGGAGTAACTGAGCAGTTCTTC. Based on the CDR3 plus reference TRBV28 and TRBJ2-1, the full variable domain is DVKVTQSSRYLVKRTGEKVFLECVQDMDHENMFWYRQDPGLGLRLIYFSYDVKMKEKGDIPEGYSVSREKKERFSLILESASTNQTSMYLCASSITGLGVTEQFFGPGTRLTVL.

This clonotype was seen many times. CDR3 loop: CASSPRQKWGDTEAFF. In nucleotides, the CDR3 is TGTGCCAGCTCACCACGACAGAAGTGGGGGGACACTGAAGCTTTCTTT. The chain employs TRBV18 and TRBJ1-1; perhaps TRBD1 as D (5 bases). The germline V gene encodes CDR1 KGHSH and CDR2 LQKENI. The V and J ends lost 1 base and 3 bases respectively, with 15 bases between them. This CDR3 is built from 16 residues.

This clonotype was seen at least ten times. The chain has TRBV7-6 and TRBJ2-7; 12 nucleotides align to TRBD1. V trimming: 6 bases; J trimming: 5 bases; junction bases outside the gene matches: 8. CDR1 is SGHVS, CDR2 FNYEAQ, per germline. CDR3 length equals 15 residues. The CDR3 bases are TGTGCCAGCAGTCGATTCGGGACAGGGGGCAACGAGCAGTACTTC. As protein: CASSRFGTGGNEQYF.

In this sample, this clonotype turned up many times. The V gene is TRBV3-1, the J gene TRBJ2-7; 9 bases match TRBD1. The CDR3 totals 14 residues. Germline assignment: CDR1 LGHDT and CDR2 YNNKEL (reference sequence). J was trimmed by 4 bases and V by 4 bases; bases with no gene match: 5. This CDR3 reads CASSPTGGVYEQYF. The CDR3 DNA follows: TGTGCCAGCAGCCCGACAGGGGGTGTGTACGAGCAGTACTTC.

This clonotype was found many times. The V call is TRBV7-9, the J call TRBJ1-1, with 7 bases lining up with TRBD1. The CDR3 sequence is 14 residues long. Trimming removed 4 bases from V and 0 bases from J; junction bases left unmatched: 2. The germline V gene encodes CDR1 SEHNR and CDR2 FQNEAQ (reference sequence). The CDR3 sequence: CASSWGQLNTEAFF. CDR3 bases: TGTGCCAGCAGCTGGGGACAGTTGAACACTGAAGCTTTCTTT.

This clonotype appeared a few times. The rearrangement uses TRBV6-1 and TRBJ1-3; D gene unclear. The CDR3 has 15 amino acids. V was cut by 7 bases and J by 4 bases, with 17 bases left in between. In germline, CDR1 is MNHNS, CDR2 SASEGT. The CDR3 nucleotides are TGTGCCAGCACCGTGAGCAGGCCGTCCGGAAACACCATATATTTT. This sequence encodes CASTVSRPSGNTIYF.

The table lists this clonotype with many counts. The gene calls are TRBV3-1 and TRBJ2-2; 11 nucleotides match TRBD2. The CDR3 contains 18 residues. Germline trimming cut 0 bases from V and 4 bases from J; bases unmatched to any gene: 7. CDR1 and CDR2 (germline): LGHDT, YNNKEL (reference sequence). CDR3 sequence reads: CASSQEFSGRAVTGELFF. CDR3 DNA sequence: TGTGCCAGCAGCCAAGAGTTTAGCGGGAGGGCCGTCACCGGGGAGCTGTTTTTT.

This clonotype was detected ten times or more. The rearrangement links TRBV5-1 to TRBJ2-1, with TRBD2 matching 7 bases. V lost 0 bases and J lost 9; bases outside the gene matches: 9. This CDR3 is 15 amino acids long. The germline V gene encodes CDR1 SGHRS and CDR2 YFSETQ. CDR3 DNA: TGCGCCAGCAGCTTGGAGCTCGGCGGGAGAGTTGAGCAGTTCTTC. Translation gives CASSLELGGRVEQFF.

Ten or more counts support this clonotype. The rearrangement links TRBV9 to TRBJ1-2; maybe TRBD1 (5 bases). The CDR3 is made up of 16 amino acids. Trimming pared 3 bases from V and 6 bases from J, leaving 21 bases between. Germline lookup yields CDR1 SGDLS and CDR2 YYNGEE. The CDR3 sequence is CASSAPRDARGDGYTF. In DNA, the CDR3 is TGTGCCAGCAGCGCACCTAGGGACGCGCGGGGGGATGGCTACACCTTC.